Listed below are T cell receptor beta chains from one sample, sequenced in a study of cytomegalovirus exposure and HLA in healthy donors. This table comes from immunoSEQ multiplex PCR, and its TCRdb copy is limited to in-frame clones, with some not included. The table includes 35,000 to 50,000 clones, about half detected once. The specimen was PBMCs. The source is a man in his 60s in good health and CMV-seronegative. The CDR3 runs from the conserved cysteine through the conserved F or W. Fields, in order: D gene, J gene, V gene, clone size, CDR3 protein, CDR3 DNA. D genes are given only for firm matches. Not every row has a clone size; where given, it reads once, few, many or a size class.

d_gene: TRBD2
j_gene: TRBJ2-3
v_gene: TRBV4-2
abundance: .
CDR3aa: CAKRTSGRARDTQYF
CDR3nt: TGTGCCAAACGGACTAGCGGGAGGGCCAGAGATACGCAGTATTTT

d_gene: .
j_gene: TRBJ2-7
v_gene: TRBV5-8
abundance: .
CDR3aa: CASSWRYEQYF
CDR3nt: TGTGCCAGCAGCTGGAGGTACGAGCAGTACTTC

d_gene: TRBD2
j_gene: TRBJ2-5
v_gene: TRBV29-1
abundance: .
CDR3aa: CSVYTSGRAEETQYF
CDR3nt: TGCAGCGTCTATACTAGCGGGAGGGCGGAAGAGACCCAGTACTTC

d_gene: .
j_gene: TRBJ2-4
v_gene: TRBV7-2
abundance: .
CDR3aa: CASSPEAASKNIQYF
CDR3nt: TGTGCCAGCAGCCCCGAGGCAGCGTCCAAAAACATTCAGTACTTC

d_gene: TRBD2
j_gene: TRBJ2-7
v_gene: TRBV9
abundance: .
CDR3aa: CASSVGLAESYEQYF
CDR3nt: TGTGCCAGCAGCGTAGGACTAGCGGAGAGCTACGAGCAGTACTTC

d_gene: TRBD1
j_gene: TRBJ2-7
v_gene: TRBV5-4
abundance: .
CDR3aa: CASSSASGTGSYEQYF
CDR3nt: TGTGCCAGCAGCTCCGCGTCCGGGACAGGGTCCTACGAGCAGTACTTC

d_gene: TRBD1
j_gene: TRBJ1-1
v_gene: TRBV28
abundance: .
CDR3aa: CASSTSMTGLAEAFF
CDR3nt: TGTGCCAGCAGTACCTCCATGACAGGGTTGGCTGAAGCTTTCTTT

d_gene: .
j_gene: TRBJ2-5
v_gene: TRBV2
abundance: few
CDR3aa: CASSDFSGGGETQYF
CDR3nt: TGTGCCAGCAGTGATTTTAGCGGAGGAGGAGAGACCCAGTACTTC

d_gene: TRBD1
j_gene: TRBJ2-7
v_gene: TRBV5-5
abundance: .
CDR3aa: CASSTRQGTDEQYF
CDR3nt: TGTGCCAGCAGCACCAGACAGGGTACTGACGAGCAGTACTTC

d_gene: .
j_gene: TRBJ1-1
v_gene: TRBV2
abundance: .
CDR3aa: CASSPGTNTEAFF
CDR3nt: TGTGCCAGCAGTCCAGGGACAAACACTGAAGCTTTCTTT

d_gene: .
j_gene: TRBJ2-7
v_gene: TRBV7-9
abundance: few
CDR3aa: CASSYSPGNEQYF
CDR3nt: TGTGCCAGCAGCTACTCCCCGGGGAACGAGCAGTACTTC

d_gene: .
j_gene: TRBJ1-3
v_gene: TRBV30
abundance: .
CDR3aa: CAWSVAQKRNTIYF
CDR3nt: TGTGCCTGGAGTGTTGCCCAGAAACGAAACACCATATATTTT

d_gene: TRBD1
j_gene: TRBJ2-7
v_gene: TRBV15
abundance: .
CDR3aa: CATSRDTVTGTEQYF
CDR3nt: TGTGCCACCAGCAGAGATACTGTGACAGGGACCGAACAGTACTTC

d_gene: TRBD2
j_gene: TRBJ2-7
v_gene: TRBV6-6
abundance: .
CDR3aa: CASSGLAGSAYEQYF
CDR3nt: TGTGCCAGCTCGGGACTAGCGGGATCAGCCTACGAGCAGTACTTC

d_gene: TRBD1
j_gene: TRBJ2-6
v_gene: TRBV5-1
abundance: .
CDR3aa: CASSLDGTGGFGANVLTF
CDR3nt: TGCGCCAGCAGCTTGGATGGGACAGGGGGCTTTGGGGCCAACGTCCTGACTTTC

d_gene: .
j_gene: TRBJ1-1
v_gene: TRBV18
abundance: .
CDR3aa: CASSPPAATRRAFF
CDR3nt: TGTGCCAGCTCACCACCGGCAGCAACCCGCAGGGCTTTCTTT